The TCR beta chain described here comes from a study of blood T cell repertoires in COVID-19. Across the study: Material from acute and convalescent COVID-19 was sourced from the United States, Italy and Spain. From T cells, B-cell-depleted T cells, or PBMCs came the material, which was cDNA or gDNA.

This clone was observed a few times. Authors' data handling: Estimation of nucleated cell counts was performed using reference gene primer amplification. The repertoire was sequenced with immunoSEQ multiplex PCR; TCRdb's copy has only in-frame clones and lacks some. That table supplies the V and J calls and clone size; D and trimming were determined from the DNA. In the table there are 150,000 to 200,000 clones, around nine tenths of which are singletons. The receptor was derived from a man younger than 30 with active or convalescent COVID-19. Specimen: peripheral blood.

The CDR3 DNA reads TGTGCCTGGAGAGACAGGGACACTGAAGCTTTCTTT. Translation gives CAWRDRDTEAFF. The chain has TRBV30 and TRBJ1-1; 7 bases are shared with TRBD1. The trim removed 3 bases at V and 3 bases at J, leaving 1 base unmatched. CDR3 size: 12 residues. CDR1 GTSNPN and CDR2 SVGIG come from the germline V gene (reference sequence).